Presented here are 4 T cell receptor beta chains from one specimen sequenced in a study of T cells in Graves' hyperthyroidism and ophthalmopathy. Amplification yielded TCR beta CDR3 regions, with RNA transcripts as the source. RT-PCR in the first round (using the HTBI primer set) targeted the TCR CDR3. Each CDR3 protein gets one entry after TCRdb re-called the multiplex PCR reads with MiXCR. The repertoire holds about 610,000 distinct CDR3 sequences, with around 15% as singletons. The sample comprised blood. These receptors originate from a woman aged 40-49 years with Graves' ophthalmopathy.

This clonotype was detected many times. J is TRBJ2-5 and V is TRBV28; tentatively, D is TRBD1 (6 bases). There are 13 residues in the CDR3. Germline V gene lookup returns CDR1 MDHEN and CDR2 SYDVKM. With 8 bases removed from V and 5 bases from J, the gap between germline ends came to 15 bases. The CDR3 loop is CASSYGQIETQYF. The CDR3 nucleotides are TGTGCCAGCTCCTATGGACAGATTGAGACCCAGTACTTC.

Many counts were recorded for this clonotype. This sequence joins TRBV20-1 and TRBJ2-7; TRBD2 aligns across 13 bases. The CDR3 loop spans 15 amino acids. Germline V gene sequence: CDR1 DFQATT, CDR2 SNEGSKA (reference sequence). With 1 base clipped from V and 6 bases from J, the junction kept 6 bases outside the gene matches. The CDR3 DNA reads TGCAGTGCTAGAGCTCGACTAGCGGGAGGACTCGAGCAGTACTTC. Its protein is CSARARLAGGLEQYF.

This clonotype was seen at least ten times. The V call is TRBV28, the J call TRBJ2-7, with TRBD2 as a possible D gene (5 bases). V lost 6 bases, J lost 7 bases, and 19 bases lay in between. CDR3 length equals 14 residues. Germline-derived CDR1 and CDR2 are MDHEN and SYDVKM. This CDR3 is CASRPPKETGEQYF. The CDR3, as DNA: TGTGCCAGCAGGCCCCCGAAAGAGACGGGAGAGCAGTACTTC.

This clonotype was detected ten times or more. V and J are TRBV28 and TRBJ2-7, with D tentatively TRBD1 (5 bases). V dropped 5 bases and J dropped 2 bases, with 22 bases sitting between them. Germline V CDR1 and CDR2: MDHEN, SYDVKM. This CDR3 spans 17 amino acids. The CDR3 region has the DNA TGTGCCAGCAGTCCATTCCCCACAGGAAAGTATCCCTACGAGCAGTACTTC. This codes for CASSPFPTGKYPYEQYF.